A selection of T cell receptor beta chains follows, all from one sample in a study of blood T cells in healthy people across ages. TCRdb re-derived calls from the 5' RACE reads in MiXCR, one entry per CDR3 protein. Altogether around 1,100,000 distinct CDR3 sequences are present, 35% to 40% being singletons, with the ten largest covering over 10%. The sequencing input was blood. The receptor set was obtained from a man aged 18 to 29 in good health. Each CDR3 is given with its conserved first and last residue. The order of the fields is J gene, D gene, clone size, V gene, CDR3 protein, CDR3 DNA. D genes are given only for firm matches. Size is omitted from some rows. Given values are once, few, many or a class for expanded clones.

TRBJ2-3 - few TRBV7-2 CASSLVGGPNTQYF TGTGCCAGCAGCTTAGTGGGCGGACCGAATACGCAGTATTTT
TRBJ1-5 - - TRBV4-3 CASSQVLRGDQPQHF TGCGCCAGCAGCCAAGTTCTCCGAGGGGATCAGCCCCAGCATTTT
TRBJ1-2 TRBD1 - TRBV7-3 CASSDLPGQEGEFDGYTF TGTGCCAGCAGCGATCTTCCGGGACAGGAAGGGGAATTTGATGGCTACACCTTC
TRBJ1-1 - once TRBV20-1 CSARWGLNTEAFF TGCAGTGCTAGATGGGGTCTGAACACTGAAGCTTTCTTT
TRBJ2-5 TRBD1 few TRBV7-9 CASTMGQIQETQYF TGTGCCAGCACCATGGGACAGATCCAAGAGACCCAGTACTTC
TRBJ1-1 - - TRBV4-3 CASRQGWGGAEAFF TGCGCCAGCAGGCAAGGGTGGGGGGGGGCTGAAGCTTTCTTT
TRBJ1-5 TRBD1 - TRBV6-2/TRBV6-3 CASSNQQGANQPQHF TGTGCCAGCAGTAACCAACAGGGGGCCAATCAGCCCCAGCATTTT
TRBJ2-3 TRBD2 - TRBV4-1 CASSQPAGFTDTQYF TGCGCCAGCAGCCAACCAGCGGGGTTCACAGATACGCAGTATTTT
TRBJ2-7 - - TRBV7-9 CASSFRPEQYF TGTGCCAGCAGTTTCCGCCCCGAGCAGTACTTC
TRBJ2-5 - - TRBV7-9 CASSLGTEEQYF TGTGCCAGCAGCTTAGGGACAGAGGAGCAGTACTTC
TRBJ1-4 - - TRBV11-2 CATTPGGKLFF TGTGCCACCACGCCTGGGGGAAAACTGTTTTTT
TRBJ1-1 - - TRBV20-1 CSARDPALNTEAFF TGCAGTGCTAGAGATCCAGCTTTGAACACTGAAGCTTTCTTT
TRBJ1-1 - - TRBV20-1 CSARVGQSNTEAFF TGCAGTGCTAGGGTAGGACAGAGTAACACTGAAGCTTTCTTT
TRBJ2-3 TRBD2 - TRBV12-3/TRBV12-4 CASSPSGGRSDTQYF TGTGCCAGCAGTCCGAGCGGGGGGCGGTCAGATACGCAGTATTTT
TRBJ2-3 - - TRBV12-3/TRBV12-4 CASLKEGLGTDTEYF TGTGCCAGCCTTAAGGAGGGCCTTGGCACAGATACGGAGTATTTT
TRBJ2-1 TRBD1 - TRBV7-9 CASSSTGDTWVEQFF TGTGCCAGCAGCTCGACAGGGGACACGTGGGTTGAGCAGTTCTTC
TRBJ2-1 - few TRBV7-9 CASSHGTKVGEQFF TGTGCCAGCAGCCACGGGACAAAAGTGGGTGAGCAGTTCTTC
TRBJ2-3 - few TRBV20-1 CSMGDGSTDTQYF TGCTCTATGGGAGACGGTAGCACAGATACGCAGTATTTT
TRBJ2-1 TRBD1 few TRBV20-1 CSARAPPDRGHNGQFF TGCAGTGCTAGAGCGCCCCCGGACAGGGGGCACAATGGGCAGTTCTTC
TRBJ2-3 TRBD2 - TRBV27 CASSSISGLAGGQEDTQYF TGTGCCAGCAGTTCCATTTCGGGACTAGCGGGGGGGCAGGAAGATACGCAGTATTTT
TRBJ2-2 TRBD2 - TRBV27 CASSPSSSGGLNTGELFF TGTGCCAGCAGCCCATCGAGTAGCGGGGGACTGAACACCGGGGAGCTGTTTTTT
TRBJ2-5 TRBD2 - TRBV20-1 CSADTSGGYNEQYF TGCAGTGCCGATACTAGCGGGGGCTACAATGAGCAGTACTTC
TRBJ2-4 - many TRBV20-1 CSASTGAAKNIQYF TGCAGTGCTAGTACGGGGGCGGCCAAAAACATTCAGTACTTC
TRBJ2-3 TRBD2 - TRBV20-1 CSAREGLAGGITDTQYF TGCAGTGCTAGAGAGGGACTAGCGGGGGGGATCACAGATACGCAGTATTTT
TRBJ1-2 - - TRBV20-1 CSARDQGPVTVQQYGYTF TGCAGTGCTAGAGATCAGGGGCCGGTCACAGTACAACAGTATGGCTACACCTTC
TRBJ2-1 TRBD2 - TRBV6-2/TRBV6-3 CAEAGDGNEQFF TGTGCCGAAGCGGGGGACGGCAATGAGCAGTTCTTC
TRBJ1-2 - - TRBV7-3 CANSPDKNYGYTF TGTGCCAACAGCCCGGACAAAAACTATGGCTACACCTTC
TRBJ2-1 - few TRBV6-5 CASSHNLRAGNEQFF TGTGCCAGCAGTCACAACCTGAGGGCGGGCAATGAGCAGTTCTTC
TRBJ2-1 TRBD2 many TRBV9 CASSPGTSYNEQFF TGTGCCAGCAGTCCCGGGACTAGCTACAATGAGCAGTTCTTC
TRBJ1-4 - - TRBV3-1 CASSQVGASEKLFF TGTGCCAGCAGCCAGGTGGGGGCGAGCGAAAAACTGTTTTTT
TRBJ1-3 - once TRBV7-2 CASSLGGWGGNTIYF TGTGCCAGCAGCTTAGGAGGGTGGGGTGGAAACACCATATATTTT
TRBJ1-1 - - TRBV2 CASSEGNKGVGDTEAFF TGTGCCAGCAGTGAAGGGAATAAGGGAGTTGGGGACACTGAAGCTTTCTTT
TRBJ1-1 - - TRBV4-3 CASSQEYRTEAFF TGCGCCAGCAGCCAAGAGTATAGGACTGAAGCTTTCTTT
TRBJ1-1 - - TRBV3-1 CASSQVKFGADTEAFF TGTGCCAGCAGCCAAGTAAAGTTCGGGGCAGACACTGAAGCTTTCTTT
TRBJ1-2 - many TRBV20-1 CSARDSNSYGYTF TGCAGTGCTAGAGATAGTAATTCCTATGGCTACACCTTC
TRBJ1-4 - few TRBV25-1 CASSTWGPTANEKLFF TGTGCCAGCAGTACGTGGGGGCCGACGGCTAATGAAAAACTGTTTTTT
TRBJ2-3 - - TRBV7-9 CASSLQGIVSTDTQYF TGTGCCAGCAGCTTACAGGGGATAGTGAGCACAGATACGCAGTATTTT
TRBJ2-3 - - TRBV4-2 CASSQVNGDTQYF TGTGCCAGCAGCCAAGTTAACGGCGATACGCAGTATTTT
TRBJ2-5 - - TRBV6-5 CASSYSTGRGKTQYF TGTGCCAGCAGTTACTCGACGGGTAGGGGAAAGACCCAGTACTTC
TRBJ2-4 - - TRBV12-3/TRBV12-4 CACTWGGLGAKNIQYF TGTGCCTGCACCTGGGGGGGCCTGGGGGCCAAAAACATTCAGTACTTC
TRBJ1-1 - - TRBV10-2 CASTSGHMNTEAFF TGCGCCAGCACCTCAGGGCACATGAATACTGAAGCTTTCTTT
TRBJ2-2 - - TRBV27 CASSAKTYTGELFF TGTGCCAGCAGTGCTAAGACCTACACCGGGGAGCTGTTTTTT
TRBJ1-4 - - TRBV12-3/TRBV12-4 CASSLRVRSEKLFF TGTGCCAGCAGTTTACGAGTCCGAAGCGAAAAACTGTTTTTT
TRBJ2-5 - - TRBV21-1 CASSKEESGDRGFQETQYF TGTGCCAGCAGCAAAGAAGAGTCCGGGGACAGGGGGTTCCAAGAGACCCAGTACTTC
TRBJ2-5 TRBD2 - TRBV20-1 CSAGGGSRQYF TGCAGTGCTGGGGGGGGGAGTCGCCAGTACTTC
TRBJ2-3 - many TRBV7-9 CASSSPGTTTDTQYF TGTGCCAGCAGCTCCCCCGGGACAACCACAGATACGCAGTATTTT
TRBJ1-2 - - TRBV10-3 CAVTGGGSGYTF TGTGCCGTCACCGGGGGGGGCTCTGGCTACACCTTC
TRBJ1-5 - few TRBV20-1 CSAKTDSNQPQHF TGCAGTGCTAAGACGGATAGCAATCAGCCCCAGCATTTT
TRBJ1-5 TRBD1 - TRBV7-2 CASSLAGTGTNQPQHF TGTGCCAGCAGCTTAGCCGGGACAGGGACGAATCAGCCCCAGCATTTT
TRBJ2-3 - many TRBV4-1 CASSQPTSRTDTQYF TGCGCCAGCAGCCAACCAACCTCGCGCACAGATACGCAGTATTTT
TRBJ2-5 - few TRBV5-1 CASSLAGGGLQETQYF TGCGCCAGCAGCTTGGCGGGCGGGGGCCTCCAAGAGACCCAGTACTTC
TRBJ1-4 - few TRBV12-3/TRBV12-4 CASSLFQARNEKLFF TGTGCCAGCAGTTTATTTCAGGCCCGTAATGAAAAACTGTTTTTT
TRBJ2-3 TRBD2 few TRBV5-1 CASSGGTSGGGDTQYF TGCGCCAGCAGCGGAGGGACTAGCGGGGGTGGAGATACGCAGTATTTT
TRBJ2-5 TRBD2 - TRBV3-1 CASSQDSASGEETQYF TGTGCCAGCAGCCAAGATTCGGCTAGCGGGGAAGAGACCCAGTACTTC
TRBJ1-5 - - TRBV6-4 CASSDTYSNQPQHF TGTGCCAGCAGTGATACTTATAGCAATCAGCCCCAGCATTTT
TRBJ1-5 TRBD1 - TRBV5-1 CASSPGQGVPYQPQHF TGCGCCAGCAGCCCAGGACAGGGAGTACCATATCAGCCCCAGCATTTT
TRBJ2-2 - many TRBV6-6 CASSYSAGELFF TGTGCCAGCAGTTACTCGGCCGGGGAGCTGTTTTTT